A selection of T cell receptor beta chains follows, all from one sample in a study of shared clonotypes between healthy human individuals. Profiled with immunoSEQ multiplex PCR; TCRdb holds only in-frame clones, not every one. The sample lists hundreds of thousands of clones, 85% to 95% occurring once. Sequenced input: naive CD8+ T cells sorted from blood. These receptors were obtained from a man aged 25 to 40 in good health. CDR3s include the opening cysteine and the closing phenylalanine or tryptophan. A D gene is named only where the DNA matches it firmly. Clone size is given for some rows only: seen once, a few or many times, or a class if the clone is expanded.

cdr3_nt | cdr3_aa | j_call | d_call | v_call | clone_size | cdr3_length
TGTGCCAGCAGCGTTAACAACCGGGACATATACAATGAGCAGTTCTTC | CASSVNNRDIYNEQFF | TRBJ2-1 | NA | TRBV9 | NA | 16
TGTGCTAGCAGCTTGCGCGGGAGGGCCACAGATACGCAGTATTTT | CASSLRGRATDTQYF | TRBJ2-3 | TRBD2 | TRBV7-9 | NA | 15
TGTGCCATCAGTGAGGTTAGCGGGAGTCCCGGAGGTGACGAGCAGTACTTC | CAISEVSGSPGGDEQYF | TRBJ2-7 | TRBD2 | TRBV10-3 | NA | 17
TGTGCCAGCAGCCAGTTAGCGGGAGGGATCGTCGGCAATGAGCAGTTCTTC | CASSQLAGGIVGNEQFF | TRBJ2-1 | TRBD2 | TRBV14 | once | 17
TGTGCCAGCAGGTGGGGTCCCGGGGAGCTGTTTTTT | CASRWGPGELFF | TRBJ2-2 | NA | TRBV28 | NA | 12
TGTGCCACCCGGGCTAGCGAGGCCGGTGAGCAGTTCTTC | CATRASEAGEQFF | TRBJ2-1 | NA | TRBV19 | NA | 13
TGTGCCAGCAGTTTATCTGTCGTCACTGAAGCTTTCTTT | CASSLSVVTEAFF | TRBJ1-1 | NA | TRBV27 | NA | 13
TGTGCCAGCAGTGTTAACAGGGGTAATCAGCCCCAGCATTTT | CASSVNRGNQPQHF | TRBJ1-5 | TRBD1 | TRBV27 | NA | 14
TGCGCCAGCAGCCAAGAGTTAACTCGAGAGCAGTTCTTC | CASSQELTREQFF | TRBJ2-1 | NA | TRBV4-3 | NA | 13
TGCGCCAGCAGTAAACTTTTGAACACCGGGGAGCTGTTTTTT | CASSKLLNTGELFF | TRBJ2-2 | NA | TRBV10-1 | NA | 14
TGCGCCAGCAGCTTGGGGCAGCAAGAAAACTACGCCTACGAGCAGTACTTC | CASSLGQQENYAYEQYF | TRBJ2-7 | NA | TRBV5-1 | NA | 17
TGTGCCAGCAGTTTATACAGGGACGTTACCACCATATATTTT | CASSLYRDVTTIYF | TRBJ1-3 | NA | TRBV28 | NA | 14
TGTGCCAGCAGTCCTGGGGGCAGCTCTGGAAACACCATATATTTT | CASSPGGSSGNTIYF | TRBJ1-3 | NA | TRBV6-5 | NA | 15
TGTGCCAGCATGGACAGGGGGTGGGCCGGGGAGCTGTTTTTT | CASMDRGWAGELFF | TRBJ2-2 | TRBD1 | TRBV27 | NA | 14
TGTGCCAGCAGCTCCAAAACCTCCGACGGAAGCACAGATACGCAGTATTTT | CASSSKTSDGSTDTQYF | TRBJ2-3 | NA | TRBV13 | once | 17
TGTGCCAGCAGTGAATGGTCGGACCGCCTTGATTACGAGCAGTACTTC | CASSEWSDRLDYEQYF | TRBJ2-7 | NA | TRBV25-1 | NA | 16
TGCGCCAGCAGCCAAGACAGGGGGCCGGTCATTCAGTACTTC | CASSQDRGPVIQYF | TRBJ2-4 | TRBD1 | TRBV4-3 | NA | 14
TGTGCCAGCAGTTCACTCCAGGGATACGAGCAGTACTTC | CASSSLQGYEQYF | TRBJ2-7 | NA | TRBV6-5 | NA | 13
TGTGCCAGCAGTTCCAGGGGAAGCTCCTACAATGAGCAGTTCTTC | CASSSRGSSYNEQFF | TRBJ2-1 | NA | TRBV28 | once | 15
TGTGCCTCAGCATGGGCGACTAGCGGGGAAGAGACCCAGTACTTC | CASAWATSGEETQYF | TRBJ2-5 | TRBD2 | TRBV2 | NA | 15
TGTGCCAGCAGCTTAGGCCGGACAGGGGAGTACGAGCAGTACTTC | CASSLGRTGEYEQYF | TRBJ2-7 | TRBD1 | TRBV13 | NA | 15
TGTGCCAGCAGCTTATCTTTAGCAGGGGACGGGGACAATGAGCAGTTCTTC | CASSLSLAGDGDNEQFF | TRBJ2-1 | NA | TRBV7-9 | NA | 17
TGTGCCAGCAGCTCCGTCGGGGGTACGGGTGGCTACACCTTC | CASSSVGGTGGYTF | TRBJ1-2 | NA | TRBV11-2 | NA | 14
TGCGCCAGCAGCCAAGTAGTAGCGGAGAGCTCCTACGAGCAGTACTTC | CASSQVVAESSYEQYF | TRBJ2-7 | NA | TRBV4-1 | NA | 16
TGTGCCAGCAGCGTCTGGGGGGAAATGAACACTGAAGCTTTCTTT | CASSVWGEMNTEAFF | TRBJ1-1 | NA | TRBV9 | NA | 15
TGCGCCAGCAGTGAGTTCGGACTTAACTACGAGCAGTACTTC | CASSEFGLNYEQYF | TRBJ2-7 | NA | TRBV10-2 | NA | 14
TGCGCCAGCAGCTTACAACTAGCGGGATCGGAGACCCAGTACTTC | CASSLQLAGSETQYF | TRBJ2-5 | TRBD2 | TRBV5-1 | NA | 15
TGTGCCAGCAGTTTAAGAGTATCTCTCGAGCAGTTCTTC | CASSLRVSLEQFF | TRBJ2-1 | NA | TRBV28 | NA | 13
TGCGCCAGCAGTGAAGAACAGGGGGTACTATACGAGCAGTACTTC | CASSEEQGVLYEQYF | TRBJ2-7 | TRBD1 | TRBV10-2 | once | 15
TGTGCCTGGACGGCAGGGCTCAACATCAACTCAAATGAAAAACTGTTTTTT | CAWTAGLNINSNEKLFF | TRBJ1-4 | NA | TRBV30 | NA | 17
TGTGCCAGCAGTTTTGGGAGGGGAGCTATCTATGGCTACACCTTC | CASSFGRGAIYGYTF | TRBJ1-2 | NA | TRBV27 | NA | 15
TGTGCCAGCAGTGAAGCCAACACCTTC | CASSEANTF | TRBJ1-2 | NA | TRBV6-1 | few | 9
TGCGCCAGCAGTGAAGCCAGGATGGGCACTGAAGCTTTCTTT | CASSEARMGTEAFF | TRBJ1-1 | NA | TRBV10-1 | once | 14